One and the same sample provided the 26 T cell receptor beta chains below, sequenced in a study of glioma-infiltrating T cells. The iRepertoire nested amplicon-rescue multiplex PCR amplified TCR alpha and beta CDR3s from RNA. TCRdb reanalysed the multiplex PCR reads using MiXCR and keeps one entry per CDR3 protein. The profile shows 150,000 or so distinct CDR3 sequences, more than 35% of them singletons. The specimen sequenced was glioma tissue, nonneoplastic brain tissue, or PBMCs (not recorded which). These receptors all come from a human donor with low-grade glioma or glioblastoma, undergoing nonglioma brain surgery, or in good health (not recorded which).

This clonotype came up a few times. The CDR3 loop is CASSQIDRGHEQFF. Here the CDR3 DNA reads TGCGCCAGCAGCCAAATCGACAGGGGTCATGAGCAGTTCTTC. The V gene is TRBV4-1, the J gene TRBJ2-1; 8 bases are a match to TRBD1. The trim removed 2 bases at V and 8 bases at J, leaving 5 bases unmatched. CDR1 MGHRA and CDR2 YSYEKL come from the germline V gene. The CDR3 has 14 amino acids.

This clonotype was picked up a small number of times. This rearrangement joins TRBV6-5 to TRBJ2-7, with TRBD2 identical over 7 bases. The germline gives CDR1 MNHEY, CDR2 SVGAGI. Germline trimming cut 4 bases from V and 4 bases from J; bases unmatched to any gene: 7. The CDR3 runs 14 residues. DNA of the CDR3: TGTGCCAGCAGTTGGGGTGGGGGGGAGTACGAGCAGTACTTC. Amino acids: CASSWGGGEYEQYF.

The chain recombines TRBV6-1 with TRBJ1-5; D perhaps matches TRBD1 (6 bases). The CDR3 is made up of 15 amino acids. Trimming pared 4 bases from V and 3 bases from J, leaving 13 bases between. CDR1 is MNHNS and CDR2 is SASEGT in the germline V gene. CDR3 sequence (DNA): TGTGCCAGCAGTGGGGCCGGGACATTCAATCAGCCCCAGCATTTT. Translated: CASSGAGTFNQPQHF.

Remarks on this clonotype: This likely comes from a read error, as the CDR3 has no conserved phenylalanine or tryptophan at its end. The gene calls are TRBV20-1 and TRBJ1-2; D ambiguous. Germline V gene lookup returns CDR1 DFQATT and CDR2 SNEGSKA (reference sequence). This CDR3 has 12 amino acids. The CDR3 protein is CSPLTANYGYTL. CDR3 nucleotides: TGCAGCCCGCTGACGGCGAACTATGGCTACACCCTC.

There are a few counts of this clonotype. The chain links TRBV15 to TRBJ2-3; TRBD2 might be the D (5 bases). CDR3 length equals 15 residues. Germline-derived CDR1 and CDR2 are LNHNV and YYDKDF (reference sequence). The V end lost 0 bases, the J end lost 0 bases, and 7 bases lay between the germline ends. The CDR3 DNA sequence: TGTGCCACCAGCAGAGAGAGGGAGAGCACAGATACGCAGTATTTT. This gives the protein CATSRERESTDTQYF.

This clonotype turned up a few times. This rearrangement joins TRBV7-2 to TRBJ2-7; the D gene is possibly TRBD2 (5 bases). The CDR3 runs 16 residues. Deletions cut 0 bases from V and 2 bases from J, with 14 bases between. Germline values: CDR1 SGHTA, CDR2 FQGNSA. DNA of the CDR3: TGTGCCAGCAGCTTAGCCGCGTCTTTCGGGGCCTACGAGCAGTACTTC. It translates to CASSLAASFGAYEQYF.

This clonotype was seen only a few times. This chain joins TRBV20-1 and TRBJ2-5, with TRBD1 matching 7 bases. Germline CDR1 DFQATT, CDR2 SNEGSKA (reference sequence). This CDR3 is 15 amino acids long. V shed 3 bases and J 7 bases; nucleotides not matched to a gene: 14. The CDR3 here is CSASLSGDSQRTQYF. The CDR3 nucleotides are TGCAGTGCTAGCCTCTCCGGGGACAGCCAGCGGACCCAGTACTTC.

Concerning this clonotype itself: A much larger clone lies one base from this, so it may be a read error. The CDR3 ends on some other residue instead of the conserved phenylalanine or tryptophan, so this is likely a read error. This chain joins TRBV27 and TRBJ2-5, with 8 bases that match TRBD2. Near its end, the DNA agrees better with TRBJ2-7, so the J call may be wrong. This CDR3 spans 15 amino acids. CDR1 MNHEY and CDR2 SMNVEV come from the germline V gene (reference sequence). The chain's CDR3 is CASSLSTVAGYEQYL. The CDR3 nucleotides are TGTGCCAGCAGTTTATCGACGGTAGCGGGGTACGAGCAGTACCTC.

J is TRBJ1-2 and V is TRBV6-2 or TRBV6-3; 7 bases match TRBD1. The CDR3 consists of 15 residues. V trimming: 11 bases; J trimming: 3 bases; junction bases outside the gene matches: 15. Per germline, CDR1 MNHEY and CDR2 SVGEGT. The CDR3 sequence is CAGTYPETGDYGYTF. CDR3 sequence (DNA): TGTGCCGGCACTTACCCCGAAACAGGGGACTATGGCTACACCTTC.

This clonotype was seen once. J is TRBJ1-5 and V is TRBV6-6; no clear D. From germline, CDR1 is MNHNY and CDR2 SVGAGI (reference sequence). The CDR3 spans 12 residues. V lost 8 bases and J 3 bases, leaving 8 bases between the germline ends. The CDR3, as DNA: TGTGCCAGCGCACAGTTCAATCAGCCCCAGCATTTT. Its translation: CASAQFNQPQHF.

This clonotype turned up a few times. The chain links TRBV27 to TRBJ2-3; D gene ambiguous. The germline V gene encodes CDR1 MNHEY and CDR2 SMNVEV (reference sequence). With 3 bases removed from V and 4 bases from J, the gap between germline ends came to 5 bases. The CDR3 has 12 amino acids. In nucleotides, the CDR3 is TGTGCCAGCAGTTTCTCCCCAGATACGCAGTATTTT. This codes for CASSFSPDTQYF.

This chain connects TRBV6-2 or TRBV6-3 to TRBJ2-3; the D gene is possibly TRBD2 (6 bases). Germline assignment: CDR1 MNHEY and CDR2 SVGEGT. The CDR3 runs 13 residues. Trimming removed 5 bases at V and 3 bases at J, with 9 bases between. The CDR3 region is CASSRAGTDTQYF. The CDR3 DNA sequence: TGTGCCAGCAGTCGGGCGGGAACAGATACGCAGTATTTT.

The CDR3 nucleotides read TGTGCCAGCAGACAAACTAGCGGGGAGGAGACCCAGTACTTC. This translates into CASRQTSGEETQYF. The chain links TRBV4-2 to TRBJ2-5, with 10 bases identical to TRBD2. V lost 6 bases to trimming and J lost 5 bases; unmatched junction nucleotides: 6. The CDR3 consists of 14 residues. Germline CDR1 reads LGHNA; CDR2 reads YNFKEQ.

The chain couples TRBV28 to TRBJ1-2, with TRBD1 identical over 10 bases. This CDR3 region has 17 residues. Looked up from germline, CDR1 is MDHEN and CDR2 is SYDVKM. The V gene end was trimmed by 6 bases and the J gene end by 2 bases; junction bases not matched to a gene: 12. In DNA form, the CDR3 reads TGTGCCAGCAGCCCGACAGGGGGCGCAGAGAGGAACTATGGCTACACCTTC. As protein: CASSPTGGAERNYGYTF.

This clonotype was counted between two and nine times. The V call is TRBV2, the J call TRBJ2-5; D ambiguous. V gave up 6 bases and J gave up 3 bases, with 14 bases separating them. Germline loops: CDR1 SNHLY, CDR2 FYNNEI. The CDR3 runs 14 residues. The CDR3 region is CASSRAWPEETQYF. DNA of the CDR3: TGTGCCAGCAGCCGAGCATGGCCAGAAGAGACCCAGTACTTC.

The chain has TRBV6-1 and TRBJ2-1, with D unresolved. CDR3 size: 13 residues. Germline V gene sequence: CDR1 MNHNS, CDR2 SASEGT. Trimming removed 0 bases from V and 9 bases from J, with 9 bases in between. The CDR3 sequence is CASSEASVGEQFF. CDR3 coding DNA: TGTGCCAGCAGTGAAGCCAGTGTAGGTGAGCAGTTCTTC.

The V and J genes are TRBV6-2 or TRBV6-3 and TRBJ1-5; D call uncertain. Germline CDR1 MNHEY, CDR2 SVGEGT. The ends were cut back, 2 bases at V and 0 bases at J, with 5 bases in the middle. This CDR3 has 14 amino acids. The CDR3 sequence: CASSYGNSNQPQHF. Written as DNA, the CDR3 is TGTGCCAGCAGTTACGGCAATAGCAATCAGCCCCAGCATTTT.

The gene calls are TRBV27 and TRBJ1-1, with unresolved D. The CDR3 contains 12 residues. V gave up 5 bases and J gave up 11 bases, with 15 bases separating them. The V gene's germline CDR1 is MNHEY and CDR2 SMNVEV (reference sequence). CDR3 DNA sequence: TGTGCCAGCAGTCCCCCGAGTAGTCGGGCTTTCTTT. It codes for CASSPPSSRAFF.

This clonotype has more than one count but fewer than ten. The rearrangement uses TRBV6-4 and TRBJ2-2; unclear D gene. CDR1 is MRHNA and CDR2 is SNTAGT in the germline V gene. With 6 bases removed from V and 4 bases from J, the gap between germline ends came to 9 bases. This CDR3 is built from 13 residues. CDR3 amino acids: CASRPRRTGELFF. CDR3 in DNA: TGTGCCAGCAGACCCAGACGCACCGGGGAGCTGTTTTTT.

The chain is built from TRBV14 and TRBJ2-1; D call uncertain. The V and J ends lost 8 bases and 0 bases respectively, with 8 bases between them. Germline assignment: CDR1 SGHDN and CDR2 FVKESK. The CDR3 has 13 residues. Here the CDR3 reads CASAEVSYNEQFF. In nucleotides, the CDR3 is TGTGCCAGCGCTGAAGTCTCCTACAATGAGCAGTTCTTC.

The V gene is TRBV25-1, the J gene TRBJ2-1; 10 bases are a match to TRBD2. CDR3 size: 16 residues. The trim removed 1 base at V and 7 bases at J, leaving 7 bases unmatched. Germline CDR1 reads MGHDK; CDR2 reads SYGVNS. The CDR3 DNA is TGTGCCAGCAGTGAATGGCAGCGGGGGGGCGGGAATGAGCAGTTCTTC. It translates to CASSEWQRGGGNEQFF.

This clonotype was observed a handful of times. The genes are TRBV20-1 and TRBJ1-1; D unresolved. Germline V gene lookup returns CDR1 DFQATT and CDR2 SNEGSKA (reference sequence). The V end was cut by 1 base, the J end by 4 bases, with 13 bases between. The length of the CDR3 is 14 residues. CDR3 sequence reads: CSARAWTLSTEAFF. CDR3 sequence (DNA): TGCAGTGCTAGAGCGTGGACGCTATCCACTGAAGCTTTCTTT.

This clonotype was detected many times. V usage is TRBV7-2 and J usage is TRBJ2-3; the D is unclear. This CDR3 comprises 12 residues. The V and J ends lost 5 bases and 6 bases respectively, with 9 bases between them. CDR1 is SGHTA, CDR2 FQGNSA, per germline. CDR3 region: CASSQSRDTQYF. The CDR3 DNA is TGTGCCAGCAGCCAATCTAGGGATACGCAGTATTTT. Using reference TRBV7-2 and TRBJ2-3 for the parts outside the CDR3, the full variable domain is GAGVSQSPSNKVTEKGKDVELRCDPISGHTALYWYRQSLGQGLEFLIYFQGNSAPDKSGLPSDRFSAERTGGSVSTLTIQRTQQEDSAVYLCASSQSRDTQYFGPGTRLTVL.

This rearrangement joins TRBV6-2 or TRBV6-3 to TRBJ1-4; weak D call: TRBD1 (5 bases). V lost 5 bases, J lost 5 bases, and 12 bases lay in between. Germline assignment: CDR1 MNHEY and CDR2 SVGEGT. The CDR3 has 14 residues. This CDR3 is CASSGGRKNEKLFF. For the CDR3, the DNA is TGTGCCAGCAGTGGGGGGAGGAAGAATGAAAAACTGTTTTTT.

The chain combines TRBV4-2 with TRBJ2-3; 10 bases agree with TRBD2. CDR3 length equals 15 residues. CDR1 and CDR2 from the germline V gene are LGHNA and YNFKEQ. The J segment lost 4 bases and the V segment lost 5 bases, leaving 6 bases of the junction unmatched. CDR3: CASSFSSGGADTQYF. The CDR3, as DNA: TGTGCCAGCAGCTTCTCTAGCGGGGGCGCAGATACGCAGTATTTT.

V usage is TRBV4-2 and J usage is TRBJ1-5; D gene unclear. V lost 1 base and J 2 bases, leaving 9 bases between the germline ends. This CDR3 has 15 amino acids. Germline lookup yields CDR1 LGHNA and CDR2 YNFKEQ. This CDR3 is CASSQAWTGNQPQHF. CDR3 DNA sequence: TGTGCCAGCAGCCAAGCGTGGACTGGCAATCAGCCCCAGCATTTT.